The rows below give T cell receptor beta chains drawn from one sample of a study of blood T cell repertoires in COVID-19. Sequenced by immunoSEQ multiplex PCR; TCRdb stores in-frame clones only, minus some. The table lists roughly 14,000 clones, about 83% of them singletons. Sequenced material: peripheral blood. The receptors come from a man aged 40-50 years with active or convalescent COVID-19. The CDR3 runs from the conserved cysteine through the conserved F or W. The order of the fields is clone size, J gene, D gene, V gene, CDR3 protein, CDR3 DNA. A D gene is named only where the DNA matches it firmly. Only part of the rows carry a size: once, few, many, or a class if the clone is expanded.

size: once
J: TRBJ2-5
D: TRBD2
V: TRBV11-3
CDR3: CASSFSGTSLETQYF
DNA: TGTGCCAGCAGCTTTTCCGGGACTAGCCTGGAGACCCAGTACTTC

size: .
J: TRBJ1-4
D: TRBD1
V: TRBV28
CDR3: CASSNDRGGNEKLFF
DNA: TGTGCCAGCAGTAATGACAGGGGGGGGAATGAAAAACTGTTTTTT

size: few
J: TRBJ2-2
D: .
V: TRBV10-2
CDR3: CASSEQGYPTGELFF
DNA: TGCGCCAGCAGTGAGCAGGGATACCCCACCGGGGAGCTGTTTTTT

size: .
J: TRBJ1-1
D: .
V: TRBV6-1
CDR3: CASSDAAGTEAFF
DNA: TGTGCCAGCAGTGATGCAGCGGGGACTGAAGCTTTCTTT

size: .
J: TRBJ2-5
D: TRBD1
V: TRBV15
CDR3: CATSGFLQGTETQYF
DNA: TGTGCCACCAGCGGGTTTTTACAGGGGACGGAGACCCAGTACTTC

size: .
J: TRBJ1-5
D: .
V: TRBV7-9
CDR3: CASSSGATGNSNQPQHF
DNA: TGTGCCAGCAGCTCAGGGGCTACAGGAAATAGCAATCAGCCCCAGCATTTT

size: .
J: TRBJ2-2
D: TRBD1
V: TRBV10-2
CDR3: CASSGWTGTGELFF
DNA: TGCGCCAGCAGTGGGTGGACAGGGACCGGGGAGCTGTTTTTT

size: .
J: TRBJ2-3
D: TRBD1
V: TRBV19
CDR3: CASKRRTGPDTQYF
DNA: TGTGCCAGTAAAAGGCGGACAGGGCCAGATACGCAGTATTTT

size: .
J: TRBJ2-2
D: .
V: TRBV7-8
CDR3: CASSLSGFGTGELFF
DNA: TGTGCCAGCAGCTTAAGCGGGTTCGGGACCGGGGAGCTGTTTTTT

size: .
J: TRBJ2-7
D: TRBD1
V: TRBV29-1
CDR3: CSVVFPTGGYEQYF
DNA: TGCAGCGTTGTATTCCCGACAGGGGGCTACGAGCAGTACTTC

size: .
J: TRBJ2-2
D: TRBD1
V: TRBV7-3
CDR3: CASSLQGATGELFF
DNA: TGTGCCAGCAGCTTGCAGGGGGCGACCGGGGAGCTGTTTTTT

size: .
J: TRBJ2-1
D: .
V: TRBV18
CDR3: CASSTLAVRNNEQFF
DNA: TGTGCCAGCTCAACCCTAGCAGTCCGCAACAATGAGCAGTTCTTC

size: .
J: TRBJ2-6
D: TRBD1
V: TRBV7-8
CDR3: CASSLGMTGGAFGGANVLTF
DNA: TGTGCCAGCAGCTTAGGAATGACAGGGGGCGCCTTCGGTGGGGCCAACGTCCTGACTTTC

size: .
J: TRBJ1-1
D: .
V: TRBV2
CDR3: CASSSIRQANTEAFF
DNA: TGTGCCAGCAGTTCAATTAGACAAGCCAACACTGAAGCTTTCTTT

size: .
J: TRBJ1-2
D: .
V: TRBV3-1/TRBV3-2
CDR3: CASSQGTGGYGYTF
DNA: TGTGCCAGCAGCCAGGGAACTGGAGGTTATGGCTACACCTTC

size: .
J: TRBJ2-1
D: .
V: TRBV7-9
CDR3: CASSLSARSYNEQFF
DNA: TGTGCCAGCAGCTTAAGCGCCCGCTCCTACAATGAGCAGTTCTTC

size: .
J: TRBJ2-7
D: TRBD1
V: TRBV28
CDR3: CASSVPLGQGPYEQYF
DNA: TGTGCCAGCAGCGTACCCTTGGGACAGGGCCCCTACGAGCAGTACTTC

size: .
J: TRBJ2-7
D: TRBD1
V: TRBV7-9
CDR3: CASTSPDRGLYEQYF
DNA: TGTGCCAGCACCTCCCCGGACAGGGGGCTATACGAGCAGTACTTC

size: medium-sized
J: TRBJ1-6
D: TRBD1
V: TRBV19
CDR3: CASSTGGNSPLHF
DNA: TGTGCCAGTAGTACAGGGGGTAATTCACCCCTCCACTTT

size: .
J: TRBJ1-6
D: TRBD1
V: TRBV5-6
CDR3: CASSSDTGAISPLHF
DNA: TGTGCCAGCAGCTCCGATACAGGGGCGATTTCACCCCTCCACTTT

size: .
J: TRBJ2-1
D: TRBD1
V: TRBV7-2
CDR3: CASSLLGQSYNEQFF
DNA: TGTGCCAGCAGCTTACTGGGACAGAGTTACAATGAGCAGTTCTTC

size: .
J: TRBJ1-5
D: .
V: TRBV10-1
CDR3: CAIRFQGQSNQPQHF
DNA: TGCGCCATCCGATTCCAGGGGCAAAGCAATCAGCCCCAGCATTTT

size: .
J: TRBJ2-3
D: TRBD2
V: TRBV5-6
CDR3: CASIFSGILNTQYF
DNA: TGTGCCAGCATTTTTAGCGGGATTTTGAATACGCAGTATTTT

size: .
J: TRBJ2-5
D: .
V: TRBV4-1
CDR3: CASSQIGGQDRETQYF
DNA: TGCGCCAGCAGCCAAATCGGGGGGCAGGATCGGGAGACCCAGTACTTC

size: .
J: TRBJ2-5
D: .
V: TRBV7-2
CDR3: CASSAHGSRQETQYF
DNA: TGTGCCAGCAGCGCTCACGGGTCTAGACAAGAGACCCAGTACTTC

size: .
J: TRBJ2-7
D: .
V: TRBV15
CDR3: CATSRGLTDSYEQYF
DNA: TGTGCCACCAGCAGAGGACTAACAGATTCCTACGAGCAGTACTTC

size: .
J: TRBJ1-4
D: TRBD1
V: TRBV7-2
CDR3: CASSPEGQGAEKLFF
DNA: TGTGCCAGCAGCCCGGAGGGACAGGGGGCGGAAAAACTGTTTTTT

size: .
J: TRBJ2-1
D: TRBD2
V: TRBV7-8
CDR3: CASAARGTSGGHNEQFF
DNA: TGTGCCAGCGCAGCCCGCGGGACTAGCGGGGGGCACAATGAGCAGTTCTTC

size: .
J: TRBJ1-5
D: .
V: TRBV19
CDR3: CASRQANWDQPQHF
DNA: TGTGCCAGCAGACAGGCGAACTGGGATCAGCCCCAGCATTTT

size: .
J: TRBJ2-2
D: .
V: TRBV27
CDR3: CASSLWGGQNTGELFF
DNA: TGTGCCAGCAGTTTATGGGGGGGGCAGAACACCGGGGAGCTGTTTTTT

size: .
J: TRBJ2-1
D: TRBD2
V: TRBV4-2
CDR3: CASSLTSGRIGHNEQFF
DNA: TGTGCCAGCAGCCTGACTAGCGGGAGGATCGGGCACAATGAGCAGTTCTTC

size: .
J: TRBJ2-7
D: .
V: TRBV4-3
CDR3: CASSQGGGDGAYEQYF
DNA: TGCGCCAGCAGCCAAGGAGGGGGGGATGGGGCCTACGAGCAGTACTTC

size: .
J: TRBJ2-7
D: .
V: TRBV10-3
CDR3: CAISEPGEQYF
DNA: TGTGCCATCAGTGAGCCGGGAGAGCAGTACTTC

size: .
J: TRBJ2-7
D: .
V: TRBV7-9
CDR3: CASSFLQDGPAYEQYF
DNA: TGTGCCAGCAGCTTTCTGCAGGATGGCCCCGCCTACGAGCAGTACTTC

size: .
J: TRBJ1-2
D: .
V: TRBV7-9
CDR3: CASSFGQYRAYGYTF
DNA: TGTGCCAGCAGCTTTGGACAGTACAGGGCCTATGGCTACACCTTC

size: .
J: TRBJ2-6
D: TRBD1
V: TRBV18
CDR3: CASSSDRGRTNVLTF
DNA: TGTGCCAGCTCATCGGACAGGGGGCGAACCAACGTCCTGACTTTC

size: medium-sized
J: TRBJ2-7
D: .
V: TRBV7-8
CDR3: CASSLFQGPSYEQYF
DNA: TGTGCCAGCAGCTTGTTTCAGGGGCCTTCCTACGAGCAGTACTTC

size: .
J: TRBJ2-5
D: .
V: TRBV3-1/TRBV3-2
CDR3: CASSHDRGTETQYF
DNA: TGTGCCAGCAGCCATGATCGCGGGACCGAGACCCAGTACTTC

size: .
J: TRBJ2-2
D: TRBD2
V: TRBV7-8
CDR3: CASSSLGRAGELFF
DNA: TGTGCCAGCAGCTCGTTGGGGAGGGCCGGGGAGCTGTTTTTT

size: .
J: TRBJ2-7
D: .
V: TRBV24-1
CDR3: CATSDAGISYEQYF
DNA: TGTGCCACCAGTGATGCAGGGATCTCCTACGAGCAGTACTTC

size: .
J: TRBJ2-5
D: TRBD2
V: TRBV6-4
CDR3: CASSDYKEGRGRETQYF
DNA: TGTGCCAGCAGTGATTATAAGGAGGGGAGGGGCCGAGAGACCCAGTACTTC

size: .
J: TRBJ1-1
D: .
V: TRBV28
CDR3: CASSLEGQYTEAFF
DNA: TGTGCCAGCAGTTTAGAGGGCCAATACACTGAAGCTTTCTTT

size: .
J: TRBJ2-1
D: .
V: TRBV23-1
CDR3: CASSDTSGSNEQFF
DNA: TGCGCCAGCAGTGATACTAGTGGGAGCAATGAGCAGTTCTTC

size: .
J: TRBJ1-6
D: .
V: TRBV28
CDR3: CASSSGGNNSPLHF
DNA: TGTGCCAGCAGTTCCGGAGGGAATAATTCACCCCTCCACTTT

size: .
J: TRBJ2-1
D: TRBD2
V: TRBV5-4
CDR3: CASSSGTSGALNYNEQFF
DNA: TGTGCCAGCAGCTCCGGGACTAGCGGGGCGCTAAACTACAATGAGCAGTTCTTC

size: .
J: TRBJ2-2
D: .
V: TRBV6-2/TRBV6-3
CDR3: CASSYDPRGFGELFF
DNA: TGTGCCAGCAGTTACGACCCACGGGGGTTCGGGGAGCTGTTTTTT

size: .
J: TRBJ2-7
D: TRBD2
V: TRBV14
CDR3: CASSQGEGRMYEQYF
DNA: TGTGCCAGCAGCCAAGGGGAGGGCAGGATGTACGAGCAGTACTTC

size: .
J: TRBJ1-1
D: TRBD1
V: TRBV7-2
CDR3: CASSLSGWSTGGTEAFF
DNA: TGTGCCAGCAGCTTAAGCGGGTGGAGCACAGGGGGCACTGAAGCTTTCTTT

size: .
J: TRBJ2-5
D: TRBD1
V: TRBV7-2
CDR3: CASSLVGQGGETQYF
DNA: TGTGCCAGCAGCTTAGTGGGACAGGGCGGAGAGACCCAGTACTTC

size: .
J: TRBJ2-5
D: .
V: TRBV7-2
CDR3: CASSPSGRNQETQYF
DNA: TGTGCCAGCAGCCCCTCTGGCCGTAATCAAGAGACCCAGTACTTC

size: .
J: TRBJ2-7
D: .
V: TRBV4-3
CDR3: CASSQVVAAPGYEQYF
DNA: TGCGCCAGCAGCCAAGTAGTAGCGGCCCCAGGCTACGAGCAGTACTTC

size: .
J: TRBJ2-7
D: .
V: TRBV19
CDR3: CASSYSRDTTYEQYF
DNA: TGTGCCAGTAGTTACTCCCGGGACACTACCTACGAGCAGTACTTC